This T cell receptor (beta chain) was retrieved from a study of Ad26.COV2.S vaccination and SARS-CoV-2 variants. Using immunoSEQ multiplex PCR, the repertoire was profiled, and TCRdb retains in-frame clones only, with some absent. The repertoire has about 350,000 clones, around 89% of them found once; the top ten carry under 6%. Treatment denoted: about 20 received Ad26.COV2.S at low or high dose, single or two shots; about 5 received placebo; per-sample allocation not given. Collection of samples fell on day 63 after the first vaccine or placebo injection. Germline assignment: CDR1 SGHRS and CDR2 YFSETQ. The germline V and J ends were trimmed by 1 base and 6 bases, with 14 bases remaining between them. CDR3 length equals 14 residues.

This specimen was peripheral blood, taken in a trial of Ad26.COV2.S vaccine versus placebo. The TCR originated in a person between 18 and 65 years old who received the Ad26.COV2.S COVID-19 vaccine or a placebo. The V call is TRBV5-1, the J call TRBJ2-7; D uncertain. CDR3 residues: CASSLRSENGEQYF. Here the CDR3 DNA reads TGCGCCAGCAGCTTGAGGTCAGAAAACGGCGAGCAGTACTTC.